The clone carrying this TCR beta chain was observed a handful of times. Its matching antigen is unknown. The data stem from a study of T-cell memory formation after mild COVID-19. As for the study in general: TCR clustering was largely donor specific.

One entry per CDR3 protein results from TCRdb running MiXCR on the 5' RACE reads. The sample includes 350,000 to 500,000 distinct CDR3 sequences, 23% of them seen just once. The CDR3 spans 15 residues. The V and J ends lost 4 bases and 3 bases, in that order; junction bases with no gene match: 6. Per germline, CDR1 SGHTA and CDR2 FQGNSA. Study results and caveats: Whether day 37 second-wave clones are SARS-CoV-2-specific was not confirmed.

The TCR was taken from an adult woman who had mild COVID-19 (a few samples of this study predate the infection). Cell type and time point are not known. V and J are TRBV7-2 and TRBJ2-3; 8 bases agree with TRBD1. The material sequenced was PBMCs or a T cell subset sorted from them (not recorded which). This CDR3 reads CASSSGQGWTDTQYF. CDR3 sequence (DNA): TGTGCCAGCAGCTCAGGACAGGGCTGGACAGATACGCAGTATTTT.